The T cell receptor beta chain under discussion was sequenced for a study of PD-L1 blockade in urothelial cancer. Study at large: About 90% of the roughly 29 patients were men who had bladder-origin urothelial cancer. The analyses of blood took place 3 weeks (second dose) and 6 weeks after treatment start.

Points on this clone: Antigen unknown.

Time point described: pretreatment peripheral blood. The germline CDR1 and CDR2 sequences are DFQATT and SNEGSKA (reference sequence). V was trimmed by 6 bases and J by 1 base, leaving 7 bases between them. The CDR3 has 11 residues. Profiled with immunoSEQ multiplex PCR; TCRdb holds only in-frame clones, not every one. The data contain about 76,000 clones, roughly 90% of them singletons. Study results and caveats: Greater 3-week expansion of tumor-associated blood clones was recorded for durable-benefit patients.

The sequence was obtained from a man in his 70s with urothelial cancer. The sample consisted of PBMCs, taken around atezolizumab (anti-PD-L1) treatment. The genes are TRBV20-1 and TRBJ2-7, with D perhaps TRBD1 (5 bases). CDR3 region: CSARQSYEQYF. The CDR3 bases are TGCAGTGCGCGACAGTCCTACGAGCAGTACTTC.